This T cell receptor beta chain comes out of a study of regulatory T cells in long-lasting Graves disease. The overall study: Treatment with antithyroid drugs for over 5 years, together with positive TSH receptor antibodies, meant persistent Graves' disease.

The TCR beta library used iRepertoire HTBI primers with Arm-PCR amplification of CDR3. TCRdb recomputed calls from the multiplex PCR reads with MiXCR, one row per CDR3 protein. The table includes under 450,000 distinct CDR3 sequences, 23% detected once. The time point: persistent/refractory GD, antithyroid drugs over 5 years with positive TRAb. Researchers made the TCR library from RNA that was extracted from PBMCs. This CDR3 spans 13 amino acids. CDR1 is SGHDN and CDR2 is FVKESK in the germline V gene. V shed 1 base and J shed 9 bases, with 10 bases lying between them. The source material was peripheral blood mononuclear cells (PBMCs), sampled when the disease was refractory, from a patient treated with antithyroid drugs. The chain combines TRBV14 with TRBJ1-5, with D hard to call. The source of this sequence is a female donor with Graves disease. CDR3 protein: CASSQARHSPQHF. CDR3 sequence (DNA): TGTGCCAGCAGCCAAGCGAGGCATTCGCCCCAGCATTTT.